This T cell receptor beta chain was identified during a study of T-cell memory formation after mild COVID-19. Turning to the study itself: Among the donors, TCR clusters were largely specific to each donor. Study observations and caveats: Clones that contracted clustered mainly in CM and EM if CD4+ and in EMRA if CD8+.

The CDR3 has 14 amino acids. The ends lost 6 bases at V and 6 bases at J; junction bases unmatched: 8. From the 5' RACE reads, TCRdb called clonotypes with MiXCR, one entry per CDR3 protein. The repertoire consists of about 400,000 distinct CDR3 sequences, with about 22% occurring once and the leading ten covering 10% to 15%. Points on this clonotype: Its antigen is not known.

The clonotype originates from an adult woman who had mild COVID-19 (a few samples of this study predate the infection). Cell type and time point are not known. This chain links TRBV12-3 or TRBV12-4 with TRBJ2-3, with TRBD1 matching over 8 bases. The sample comprised PBMCs or a T cell subset sorted from them (not recorded which). This CDR3 is CASSWTGFEDTQYF. The CDR3 nucleotides are TGTGCCAGCAGCTGGACAGGGTTCGAGGATACGCAGTATTTT.